These T cell receptor beta chains were read from a single sample in a study of blood T cell repertoires in COVID-19. Libraries were prepared by immunoSEQ multiplex PCR; TCRdb keeps only in-frame clonotypes and omits some of them. The sample contains tens of thousands of clones, more than 90% of which appear only once. Specimen: peripheral blood. The origin of the receptors is a man aged 45-65 years with active COVID-19. The CDR3 runs from the conserved cysteine through the conserved F or W. A D gene is named only where the DNA matches it firmly.

CASSSRAETQYF TGTGCCAGCAGCTCTCGAGCAGAGACCCAGTACTTC TRBV11-2 - TRBJ2-5
CASSFAGYHQPQHF TGTGCCAGCAGCTTTGCAGGGTACCATCAGCCCCAGCATTTT TRBV5-6 - TRBJ1-5
CASSTTGGIRYEQYF TGTGCCAGCAGCACGACAGGGGGCATTCGGTACGAGCAGTACTTC TRBV7-2 TRBD1 TRBJ2-7
CASDRDRGAANYGYTF TGTGCCAGCGACAGAGACAGGGGCGCCGCTAACTATGGCTACACCTTC TRBV2 TRBD1 TRBJ1-2
CASSEQGALTVIYGYTF TGTGCCAGCAGTGAACAGGGTGCCCTAACGGTGATATATGGCTACACCTTC TRBV6-1 - TRBJ1-2
CAISEHQGTSGRAQYEQYF TGTGCCATCAGTGAGCATCAGGGGACTAGCGGGAGGGCGCAGTACGAGCAGTACTTC TRBV10-3 TRBD2 TRBJ2-7
CASSFGQGSRPLHF TGTGCCAGCAGCTTTGGGCAGGGCAGTAGACCCCTCCACTTT TRBV7-8 - TRBJ1-6
CASSPGFGAGRTEAFF TGTGCCAGCTCACCTGGTTTCGGAGCGGGAAGAACTGAAGCTTTCTTT TRBV18 - TRBJ1-1
CASSKTAGADTQYF TGTGCCAGCAGCAAAACGGCAGGGGCAGATACGCAGTATTTT TRBV21-1 - TRBJ2-3
CASSYWTGGEETQYF TGTGCCAGCAGCTATTGGACAGGGGGCGAGGAGACCCAGTACTTC TRBV7-9 TRBD1 TRBJ2-5
CASSTNARLGGSYEQYF TGTGCCAGCAGTACCAATGCACGCCTGGGGGGGTCCTACGAGCAGTACTTC TRBV9 TRBD2 TRBJ2-7
CASSYRGSTGELFF TGTGCCAGCAGTTACCGGGGGTCCACCGGGGAGCTGTTTTTT TRBV6-5 - TRBJ2-2
CATSGGATDTQYF TGTGCCACTAGCGGGGGGGCCACAGATACGCAGTATTTT TRBV6-4 TRBD2 TRBJ2-3
CASRPTRTSGGGELFF TGTGCCAGCAGACCCACTCGTACTAGCGGGGGCGGGGAGCTGTTTTTT TRBV7-9 TRBD2 TRBJ2-2
CASSRGAGEPNQPQHF TGTGCCAGCAGTCGCGGGGCCGGTGAACCTAATCAGCCCCAGCATTTT TRBV7-9 - TRBJ1-5
CASSIRVGTYEQYF TGTGCCAGTAGTATCAGGGTCGGAACCTACGAGCAGTACTTC TRBV19 - TRBJ2-7